These T cell receptor beta chains were read from a single sample in a study of T cells in Graves' hyperthyroidism and ophthalmopathy. TCRdb reprocessed the multiplex PCR reads with MiXCR, giving one entry per CDR3 protein. Found here are around 720,000 distinct CDR3 sequences, approximately 36% of them singletons; the top ten hold around 30%. Sequenced material: blood. Every receptor here comes from a woman in her forties with Graves' hyperthyroidism. Each CDR3 is given with its conserved first and last residue. Each record gives: clone size, V gene, D gene, J gene, CDR3 protein, CDR3 DNA. D genes are given only for firm matches. Expanded clones get a size class; other rows say once, few or many, or leave the size out.

few	TRBV27	NA	TRBJ2-2	CASSLGDGELFF	TGTGCCAGCAGTTTGGGGGACGGGGAGCTGTTTTTT
few	TRBV13	NA	TRBJ2-7	CASSYPYSNYEQYF	TGTGCCAGCAGCTACCCATACAGTAACTACGAGCAGTACTTC
NA	TRBV10-3	TRBD1	TRBJ1-1	CAISRQGMNTEAFF	TGTGCCATCAGTCGACAGGGTATGAACACTGAAGCTTTCTTT
many	TRBV10-3	NA	TRBJ1-5	CAISSNQDQPQHF	TGTGCCATCAGCTCAAATCAAGATCAGCCCCAGCATTTT
many	TRBV20-1	TRBD1	TRBJ2-5	CSAGLRTGPLTQYF	TGCAGTGCTGGGTTAAGGACAGGGCCTCTAACCCAGTACTTC
many	TRBV20-1	NA	TRBJ2-5	CSAKGEGWETQYF	TGCAGTGCTAAGGGGGAGGGGTGGGAGACCCAGTACTTC
few	TRBV20-1	NA	TRBJ2-5	CSARDPRGAWETQYF	TGCAGTGCTAGAGACCCCCGGGGGGCGTGGGAGACCCAGTACTTC
NA	TRBV12-3/TRBV12-4	NA	TRBJ1-4	CASSFWVRGEKLFF	TGTGCCAGCAGTTTCTGGGTTAGGGGTGAAAAACTGTTTTTT
few	TRBV6-5	NA	TRBJ2-5	CASSYGTVLKQETQYF	TGTGCCAGCAGTTACGGCACCGTCTTAAAACAAGAGACCCAGTACTTC
NA	TRBV18	NA	TRBJ2-5	CASSPAGREETQYF	TGTGCCAGCTCACCCGCAGGACGGGAAGAGACCCAGTACTTC
NA	TRBV29-1	NA	TRBJ2-2	CSVAGTDTNTGELFF	TGCAGCGTTGCCGGGACGGATACGAACACCGGGGAGCTGTTTTTT
NA	TRBV6-5	NA	TRBJ2-7	CASSLRARQVPYEQYF	TGTGCCAGCAGTTTAAGGGCCCGACAGGTTCCCTACGAGCAGTACTTC
many	TRBV9	NA	TRBJ1-2	CASSVNQGGGYTF	TGTGCCAGCAGCGTAAACCAGGGTGGTGGCTACACCTTC
few	TRBV7-2	NA	TRBJ1-4	CASSIPGHINEKLFF	TGTGCCAGCAGCATTCCGGGACACATTAATGAAAAACTGTTTTTT
few	TRBV7-9	NA	TRBJ2-5	CASSFGGGLETQYF	TGTGCCAGCAGCTTTGGAGGAGGGCTCGAGACCCAGTACTTC
few	TRBV20-1	NA	TRBJ1-1	CSARGHPGIVFF	TGCAGTGCTAGGGGGCACCCAGGGATCGTTTTCTTT
NA	TRBV30	NA	TRBJ1-1	CAWNIPETEAFF	TGTGCCTGGAACATTCCGGAGACTGAAGCTTTCTTT
NA	TRBV5-1	NA	TRBJ1-2	CASSLDTQGNYGYTF	TGCGCCAGCAGCTTAGACACACAGGGTAACTATGGCTACACCTTC
many	TRBV7-6	TRBD2	TRBJ2-7	CASSFSSGTSYEQYF	TGTGCCAGCAGCTTTTCTAGCGGAACATCCTACGAGCAGTACTTC
few	TRBV14	TRBD1	TRBJ2-7	CASSQQSGGSYEQYF	TGTGCCAGCAGCCAACAGTCAGGGGGCTCCTACGAGCAGTACTTC
many	TRBV2	TRBD1	TRBJ1-2	CASSVTGGRYGYTF	TGTGCCAGCAGTGTCACAGGGGGACGCTATGGCTACACCTTC
once	TRBV19	NA	TRBJ2-3	CASSQGMGTDTQYF	TGTGCCAGTAGTCAGGGGATGGGCACAGATACGCAGTATTTT
many	TRBV29-1	NA	TRBJ2-7	CSVGHGLSYEQYF	TGCAGCGTGGGACACGGGCTCTCCTACGAGCAGTACTTC
NA	TRBV20-1	TRBD2	TRBJ2-1	CSASTPTSGSWNEQFF	TGCAGTGCTAGTACCCCGACTAGCGGGAGTTGGAATGAGCAGTTCTTC
NA	TRBV9	TRBD2	TRBJ2-1	CAGGTSGSNSYNEQFF	TGTGCCGGTGGGACTAGCGGGAGCAACTCCTACAATGAGCAGTTCTTC
NA	TRBV4-3	NA	TRBJ2-5	CASSQDTGLTTQYF	TGCGCCAGCAGCCAGGACACCGGATTGACGACCCAGTACTTC
NA	TRBV29-1	TRBD2	TRBJ2-5	CSGGLAAGQETQYF	TGCAGCGGGGGACTAGCAGCGGGCCAAGAGACCCAGTACTTC
many	TRBV7-9	TRBD1	TRBJ2-5	CASSLDRAVQETQYF	TGTGCCAGCAGCCTTGACAGGGCCGTACAAGAGACCCAGTACTTC
NA	TRBV7-2	NA	TRBJ2-1	CASTLTGTPYNEQFF	TGTGCCAGCACTTTGACAGGTACCCCCTACAATGAGCAGTTCTTC
NA	TRBV6-5	NA	TRBJ2-2	CASSYSILAGTGELFF	TGTGCCAGCAGTTATAGCATCCTAGCAGGCACCGGGGAGCTGTTTTTT
NA	TRBV25-1	TRBD2	TRBJ2-5	CASRQTRGGDQETQYF	TGTGCCAGCAGGCAGACACGGGGAGGGGACCAAGAGACCCAGTACTTC
few	TRBV6-6	NA	TRBJ1-5	CASSFGGDISNQPQHF	TGTGCCAGCAGTTTCGGGGGTGATATCAGCAATCAGCCCCAGCATTTT
many	TRBV10-3	NA	TRBJ2-5	CAISDKETQYF	TGTGCCATCAGCGACAAAGAGACCCAGTACTTC
many	TRBV7-9	TRBD2	TRBJ2-5	CASIGGGLETQYF	TGTGCCAGCATCGGGGGGGGTTTGGAGACCCAGTACTTC
many	TRBV7-8	NA	TRBJ2-2	CASSHTRVAHTGELFF	TGTGCCAGCAGCCACACCAGGGTAGCTCACACCGGGGAGCTGTTTTTT
many	TRBV7-3	TRBD1	TRBJ1-5	CASSGTGAQPQHF	TGTGCCAGCAGCGGGACAGGGGCGCAGCCCCAGCATTTT
NA	TRBV7-9	NA	TRBJ2-3	CASSLSGLAVNTDTQYF	TGTGCCAGCAGCTTATCGGGGTTAGCGGTGAACACAGATACGCAGTATTTT
NA	TRBV12-3/TRBV12-4	NA	TRBJ2-3	CASTRTRDTQYF	TGTGCCAGCACCCGAACTAGAGATACGCAGTATTTT
NA	TRBV7-2	TRBD2	TRBJ2-3	CASRTFEREGTDTQYF	TGTGCCAGCAGGACGTTCGAGCGGGAGGGCACGGATACGCAGTATTTT
NA	TRBV7-9	NA	TRBJ1-1	CASTFKPGGKNTEAFF	TGTGCCAGCACCTTCAAACCGGGCGGGAAGAACACTGAAGCTTTCTTT
NA	TRBV5-8	TRBD2	TRBJ2-7	CASSPRLAGDEQYF	TGTGCCAGCAGCCCACGACTAGCGGGGGACGAGCAGTACTTC
many	TRBV10-3	TRBD1	TRBJ1-2	CAISIAWQGDGYTF	TGTGCCATCAGTATCGCGTGGCAGGGGGATGGCTACACCTTC
NA	TRBV5-5	NA	TRBJ1-5	CASSLGDSYSNQPQHF	TGTGCCAGCAGCTTGGGAGACAGTTATAGCAATCAGCCCCAGCATTTT
NA	TRBV19	TRBD2	TRBJ2-5	CASSIGSSAGLGETQYF	TGTGCCAGTAGTATAGGGTCCTCAGCGGGACTAGGAGAGACCCAGTACTTC
NA	TRBV4-2	NA	TRBJ1-6	CASSRDWQYNSPLHF	TGTGCCAGCAGCCGAGATTGGCAGTATAATTCACCCCTCCACTTT
NA	TRBV20-1	NA	TRBJ2-7	CSASGTAVPYEQYF	TGCAGTGCTAGTGGTACGGCCGTACCCTACGAGCAGTACTTC
many	TRBV4-3	NA	TRBJ1-2	CASSQGSSTYTF	TGCGCCAGCAGCCAAGGATCTTCTACCTACACCTTC
NA	TRBV29-1	TRBD1	TRBJ2-7	CSVGTGRYF	TGCAGCGTCGGGACAGGTCGGTACTTC
once	TRBV14	TRBD1	TRBJ1-1	CASSPLGDQGGRNTEAFF	TGTGCCAGCAGCCCACTTGGGGACCAGGGGGGGAGGAACACTGAAGCTTTCTTT
few	TRBV7-2	NA	TRBJ1-4	CASSPGTFQATNEKLFF	TGTGCCAGCAGCCCGGGGACGTTTCAAGCAACTAATGAAAAACTGTTTTTT
many	TRBV2	NA	TRBJ1-2	CASGNDGQYGYTF	TGTGCCAGCGGAAATGACGGTCAATATGGCTACACCTTC
NA	TRBV7-3	NA	TRBJ1-1	CASSLNQGRSTEAFF	TGTGCCAGCAGCTTAAACCAGGGGCGGTCCACTGAAGCTTTCTTT
many	TRBV7-9	TRBD1	TRBJ1-2	CASSYGQGPNYGYTF	TGTGCCAGCAGCTACGGACAGGGGCCCAACTATGGCTACACCTTC